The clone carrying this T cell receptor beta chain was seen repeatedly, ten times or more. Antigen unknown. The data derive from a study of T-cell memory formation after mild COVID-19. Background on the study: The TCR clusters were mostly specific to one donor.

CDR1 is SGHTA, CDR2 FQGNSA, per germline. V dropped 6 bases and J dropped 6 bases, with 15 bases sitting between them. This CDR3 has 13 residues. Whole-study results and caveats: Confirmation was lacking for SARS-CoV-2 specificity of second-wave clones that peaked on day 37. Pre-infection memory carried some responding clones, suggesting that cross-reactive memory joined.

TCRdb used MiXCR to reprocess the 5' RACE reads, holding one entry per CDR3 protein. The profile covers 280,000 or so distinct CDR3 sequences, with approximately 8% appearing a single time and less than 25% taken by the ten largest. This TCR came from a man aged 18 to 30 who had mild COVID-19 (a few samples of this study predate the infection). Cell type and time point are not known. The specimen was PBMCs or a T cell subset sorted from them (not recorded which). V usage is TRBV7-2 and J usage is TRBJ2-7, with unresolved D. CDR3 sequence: CASSEGPLSEQYV. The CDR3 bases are TGTGCCAGCAGTGAAGGCCCCCTTTCCGAGCAGTACGTC.